This entry lists 20 T cell receptor beta chains sequenced from one sample in a study of a mutant IDH1 vaccine in newly diagnosed glioma (dated by TCRdb to 2020 to 2023). To prepare the library, the immunoSEQ multiplex PCR assay was applied. TCRdb took over this immuneACCESS table, retaining in-frame rearrangements with V and J assigned. Such tables are incomplete; in checked studies, under half of the missing clones stem from an unresolved V gene, and the remainder is unexplained. The sample table holds 20,000 to 25,000 clones, of which roughly four fifths were seen once. The ten largest clones take up approximately 13% of the sample. The time point label on this specimen signifies: week 23, last vaccination. A 20-mer mutant IDH1 peptide at 300 micrograms in Montanide made up each vaccine dose, which was injected subcutaneously together with topical imiquimod. No antigen is known for these receptors.

The material was PBMCs, obtained from a glioma patient whose treatment included an IDH1 peptide vaccine. The receptor set was obtained from a man aged 25-45 years with glioma.

The chain joins TRBV5-1 to TRBJ1-1; no reliable D call. The germline V gene encodes CDR1 SGHRS and CDR2 YFSETQ. Deletions cut 0 bases from V and 1 base from J, with 7 bases between. The CDR3 extends over 14 amino acids. DNA for the CDR3: TGCGCCAGCAGCTTGGCTTACGGGAACACTGAAGCTTTCTTT. It specifies CASSLAYGNTEAFF.

This clone was seen a few times. The V and J genes are TRBV19 and TRBJ1-1; D gene uncertain. The germline gives CDR1 LNHDA, CDR2 SQIVND (reference sequence). There are 13 residues in the CDR3. V lost 7 bases, J lost 1 base, and 10 bases lay in between. The CDR3 bases are TGTGCCAGTAATCGGACGGGGAACACTGAAGCTTTCTTT. It yields the protein CASNRTGNTEAFF.

The chain carries TRBV6-1 and TRBJ1-1; D is unresolved. This CDR3 has 14 amino acids. Between the trimmed V and J ends, which lost 6 bases and 0 bases, there was a span of 11 bases. The germline CDR1 and CDR2 sequences are MNHNS and SASEGT. The CDR3 DNA follows: TGTGCCAGCAGCCCGAGGACGGTGAACACTGAAGCTTTCTTT. As protein: CASSPRTVNTEAFF.

The gene calls are TRBV5-6 and TRBJ2-5, with D perhaps matching TRBD1 or TRBD2 (5 bases each). The assigned J gene may be wrong: the sequence end matches TRBJ2-7 better. The germline CDR1 and CDR2 sequences are SGHDT and YYEEEE. The CDR3 consists of 13 residues. DNA of the CDR3: TGTGCCAGCAGCGGGGACGGAACCTACGAGCAGTACTTC. The encoded protein is CASSGDGTYEQYF.

This sequence joins TRBV5-6 and TRBJ2-3, with 8 bases that match TRBD1. The CDR3 covers 15 residues. V trimming: 3 bases; J trimming: 5 bases; junction bases outside the gene matches: 8. From germline, CDR1 is SGHDT and CDR2 YYEEEE. CDR3 in amino acids: CASSYLRQGRDTQYF. The CDR3 nucleotides read TGTGCCAGCAGCTACCTGCGACAGGGGAGAGATACGCAGTATTTT.

The CDR3: CASSVEIHSGNTIYF. CDR3 nucleotide sequence: TGTGCCAGCAGCGTAGAAATCCACTCTGGAAACACCATATATTTT. The rearrangement joins TRBV9 to TRBJ1-3; D gene ambiguous. V lost 0 bases to trimming and J lost 0 bases, with 7 bases between them. The CDR3 runs 15 residues. Germline V CDR1 and CDR2: SGDLS, YYNGEE. Full variable domain (missing parts from reference TRBV9 and TRBJ1-3): DSGVTQTPKHLITATGQRVTLRCSPRSGDLSVYWYQQSLDQGLQFLIQYYNGEERAKGNILERFSAQQFPDLHSELNLSSLELGDSALYFCASSVEIHSGNTIYFGEGSWLTVV.

V and J are TRBV29-1 and TRBJ1-1, with D possibly matching TRBD1 (5 bases). With 7 bases removed from V and 1 base from J, the gap between germline ends came to 19 bases. This CDR3 has 15 amino acids. Germline CDR1 is SQVTM and CDR2 is ANQGSEA. CDR3 DNA: TGCAGCGGCGGATACGTGGGACCCTCGAACACTGAAGCTTTCTTT. Its protein product is CSGGYVGPSNTEAFF.

This clone was seen once. The V gene is TRBV10-2, the J gene TRBJ1-3; D may be TRBD1 (5 bases). The length of the CDR3 is 14 residues. The V end was cut by 6 bases, the J end by 4 bases, with 13 bases between. The V gene's germline CDR1 is WSHSY and CDR2 SAAADI. The CDR3 nucleotides are TGCGCCAGCAGCCGGGGACTGGACGGAAACACCATATATTTT. Its translation is CASSRGLDGNTIYF.

CDR3 DNA sequence: TGCGCCAGCAGCCACCCCCTGGAGACCCAGTACTTC. As protein: CASSHPLETQYF. The V gene is TRBV4-1, the J gene TRBJ2-5; unclear D gene. Germline lookup yields CDR1 MGHRA and CDR2 YSYEKL. The V gene lost 3 bases and the J gene lost 5 bases, with 7 bases spanning the gap. There are 12 residues in the CDR3.

The J gene is TRBJ2-6, the V gene TRBV5-1, with 11 bases fitting TRBD1. V was pared by 5 bases and J by 1 base, with 20 bases of the junction left unmatched. CDR1 is SGHRS, CDR2 YFSETQ, per germline. The CDR3 sequence is 22 residues long. The CDR3 coding sequence is TGCGCCAGCAGTCTCCCTCTTGAGCTGGGACAGGGGGTTTGGTCTGGGGCCAACGTCCTGACTTTC. Protein sequence: CASSLPLELGQGVWSGANVLTF.

The rearrangement uses TRBV14 and TRBJ2-3; 8 nucleotides line up with TRBD2. Germline V gene data show CDR1 as SGHDN and CDR2 as FVKESK. This CDR3 comprises 16 residues. The J segment lost 3 bases and the V segment lost 4 bases, leaving 9 bases of the junction unmatched. The CDR3 sequence: CASSPLRGAMTDTQYF. DNA for the CDR3: TGTGCCAGCAGCCCCCTGCGGGGGGCTATGACAGATACGCAGTATTTT.

The J gene is TRBJ2-7, the V gene TRBV19, with D perhaps matching TRBD2 (6 bases). Germline values: CDR1 LNHDA, CDR2 SQIVND (reference sequence). The CDR3 contains 16 residues. V shed 1 base and J shed 4 bases, with 17 bases lying between them. As DNA, the CDR3 is TGTGCCAGTAGTATAGGCGGGACCGCTGGCGTTTACGAGCAGTACTTC. Encoded protein: CASSIGGTAGVYEQYF.

This chain links TRBV7-6 with TRBJ1-2, with TRBD1 matching 8 bases. The germline CDR1 and CDR2 sequences are SGHVS and FNYEAQ. The CDR3 totals 14 residues. The V segment lost 5 bases and the J segment 6 bases; nucleotides outside the gene matches: 8. The CDR3 nucleotides read TGTGCCAGCAGCGCCGGACAGGGTAATGATGGCTACACCTTC. As protein: CASSAGQGNDGYTF.

By sample fraction, this clone is medium-sized. This rearrangement joins TRBV6-1 to TRBJ2-7; a weak D match, TRBD2 (6 bases). With 1 base removed from V and 0 bases from J, the gap between germline ends came to 10 bases. The length of the CDR3 is 15 residues. In germline, CDR1 is MNHNS, CDR2 SASEGT. CDR3: CASSEGTGASYEQYF. The CDR3 bases are TGTGCCAGCAGTGAAGGAACGGGAGCCTCCTACGAGCAGTACTTC.

This clone was seen a handful of times. The chain links TRBV7-2 to TRBJ1-1; D gene unclear. V lost 5 bases to trimming and J lost 14 bases, with 18 bases between them. The V gene's germline CDR1 is SGHTA and CDR2 FQGNSA. This CDR3 is built from 12 residues. The DNA of the CDR3 is TGTGCCAGCAGCGGGAGGACGGACGAGCTGTTCTTT. This gives the protein CASSGRTDELFF. Together with reference TRBV7-2 and TRBJ1-1, the CDR3 gives the full variable domain: GAGVSQSPSNKVTEKGKDVELRCDPISGHTALYWYRQSLGQGLEFLIYFQGNSAPDKSGLPSDRFSAERTGGSVSTLTIQRTQQEDSAVYLCASSGRTDELFFGQGTRLTVV.

The CDR3 sequence: CASSGRITGTDTQYF. The CDR3 DNA is TGCGCCAGCAGTGGCCGGATTACAGGGACAGATACGCAGTATTTT. The V gene is TRBV10-1, the J gene TRBJ2-3; D is possibly TRBD1 (6 bases). This CDR3 has 15 amino acids. V lost 4 bases and J 3 bases, leaving 14 bases between the germline ends. Germline loops: CDR1 WNHNN, CDR2 SYGVQD (reference sequence).

V and J are TRBV7-2 and TRBJ1-1, with 7 nucleotides matching TRBD1. After removal of 5 bases from V and 7 bases from J, the junction contained 4 bases not matched to a gene. The germline gives CDR1 SGHTA, CDR2 FQGNSA. This CDR3 has 12 residues. CDR3 amino acids: CASSHRGGEAFF. The CDR3 DNA reads as TGTGCCAGCAGCCACAGGGGAGGTGAAGCTTTCTTT.

The genes are TRBV29-1 and TRBJ1-1; no clear D. Germline loops: CDR1 SQVTM, CDR2 ANQGSEA. The CDR3 is 13 amino acids. V shed 6 bases and J shed 1 base, with 12 bases lying between them. CDR3 sequence: CSVIRTENTEAFF. Here the CDR3 DNA reads TGCAGCGTGATCCGGACGGAGAACACTGAAGCTTTCTTT.

The rearrangement joins TRBV6-6 to TRBJ2-5, with 11 positions matching TRBD1. The germline V gene encodes CDR1 MNHNY and CDR2 SVGAGI (reference sequence). V dropped 6 bases and J dropped 5; count of bases not matched to a gene: 5. The CDR3 is made up of 14 amino acids. CDR3 in DNA: TGTGCCAGCAGGGACAGGGGGCGCCGGGAGACCCAGTACTTC. This translates into CASRDRGRRETQYF.

This clone was picked up one time. This chain uses TRBV19 with TRBJ2-5; D gene uncertain. The CDR3 is 15 amino acids. The germline V gene has CDR1 LNHDA and CDR2 SQIVND (reference sequence). Deletions cut 3 bases from V and 2 bases from J, with 13 bases between. The CDR3 DNA follows: TGTGCCAGTAGTATTATCGGCGGTCCTCAAGAGACCCAGTACTTC. The encoded protein is CASSIIGGPQETQYF.